What follows is one T cell receptor beta chain and its context. The CDR3 covers 18 residues. CDR1 and CDR2 (germline): SEHNR, FQNEAQ (reference sequence). J was trimmed by 3 bases and V by 1 base; bases with no gene match: 12. In the original analysis: Nucleated cell counts were estimated from reference gene primer amplification. Clones were sequenced by immunoSEQ multiplex PCR, and TCRdb holds only the in-frame ones, with some missing. The V and J calls and clone size are taken from that table; D and trimming were inferred from the DNA. The sample contains roughly 330,000 clones, 70% to 90% of which appear only once. The data were obtained in a study of blood T cell repertoires in COVID-19. Across the study: Sample material is recorded as cDNA or gDNA derived from T cells, B-cell-depleted T cells, or PBMCs.

The TCR originated in a man younger than 30 who had recovered from COVID-19. The rearrangement links TRBV7-9 to TRBJ2-1; TRBD1 matches at 7 bases. Material: peripheral blood. The CDR3 nucleotides read TGTGCCAGCAGCTTAGGGACCCCCGGGACAGATGACTACAATGAGCAGTTCTTC. As protein: CASSLGTPGTDDYNEQFF.